Below are 5 T cell receptor beta chains sequenced from a single sample in a study of blood T cell repertoires in COVID-19. Clones were read by immunoSEQ multiplex PCR, and TCRdb kept only the in-frame ones, dropping some. The sample includes over 250,000 clones, approximately 90% of them seen just once. The sample comprised peripheral blood. The source of these receptors is a young woman with COVID-19, enrolled during active disease.

J is TRBJ2-1 and V is TRBV10-3; D is undetermined. The CDR3 is 15 residues long. Looked up from germline, CDR1 is ENHRY and CDR2 is SYGVKD. Trimming stripped 6 bases from V and 4 bases from J, with 16 bases between. The DNA of the CDR3 is TGTGCCATCAGGCCGACTGGCTTACTTTACAATGAGCAGTTCTTC. This gives the protein CAIRPTGLLYNEQFF.

Details on this clone: The same CDR3 arises from other DNA sequences in this sample as well. V and J are TRBV19 and TRBJ1-1; D remains ambiguous. Germline V CDR1 and CDR2: LNHDA, SQIVND (reference sequence). V lost 2 bases and J lost 1, with 8 bases in between. The CDR3 consists of 14 residues. The CDR3 nucleotides are TGTGCCAGTAGTATAAGGCAGGAGAACACTGAAGCTTTCTTT. It specifies CASSIRQENTEAFF.

The V and J genes are TRBV18 and TRBJ2-2; 7 bases match TRBD2. Per germline, CDR1 KGHSH and CDR2 LQKENI. Trimming removed 2 bases from V and 5 bases from J; junction bases left unmatched: 11. CDR3 length: 17 amino acids. CDR3 amino acids: CASSPKLTSEGTGELFF. The CDR3 coding sequence is TGTGCCAGCTCACCAAAATTAACTAGCGAAGGTACCGGGGAGCTGTTTTTT.

The V and J genes are TRBV19 and TRBJ2-2; 7 bases match TRBD2. In germline, CDR1 is LNHDA, CDR2 SQIVND (reference sequence). The CDR3 runs to 15 residues. Germline trimming cut 7 bases from V and 7 bases from J; bases unmatched to any gene: 12. The CDR3 protein is CASTLDGGGIGELFF. The CDR3 DNA is TGTGCCAGTACCTTGGATGGGGGAGGGATCGGGGAGCTGTTTTTT.

The V call is TRBV5-1, the J call TRBJ1-3, with D possibly TRBD1 on 5 matching bases. Germline V lookup: CDR1 SGHRS, CDR2 YFSETQ. V dropped 2 bases and J dropped 0 bases, with 9 bases sitting between them. This CDR3 contains 15 residues. For the CDR3, the DNA is TGCGCCAGCAGCTTTCAGGGAGGCTCTGGAAACACCATATATTTT. Protein sequence: CASSFQGGSGNTIYF.